This T cell receptor beta chain appears in the sequencing data of a study of shared clonotypes between healthy human individuals (dated by TCRdb to about 2020). In the study overall: The cohort included a few men and a couple of women between 18 and 49 years of age. Per donor, three plates each were used for CD4 naive and CD4 memory, two for CD8 naive, and one for CD8 memory. To estimate repertoire size and how much clonotype sharing occurs between individuals, the study deeply sequenced the blood TCR repertoires of five or six healthy adults. Libraries were prepared and TCR repertoires were sequenced by different laboratories using diverse techniques, in order to increase sequencing depth and limit assay-specific biases. Leukapheresis yielded between about 0.85 and 10 billion PBMCs per donor.

General conclusions and limits of the study: Sampling was restricted to blood, and TCR repertoires in tissues likely differ from the TCR repertoires found in blood. Rarefaction of sorted-subset datasets indicated incomplete sequencing despite the large sequencing depth. The genetic and exposure-history diversity represented was limited by the small number of donors. Naive subsets generally had larger estimated clonotype richness than memory subsets did. Higher generation probabilities were observed for clonotypes shared by all four sorted-subset donors than for non-shared clonotypes. Across four donors, about 4.5% of naive CD4, approximately 3.6% of naive CD8, under 2.5% of memory CD4, and about 0.44% of memory CD8 clonotypes were shared. Pairwise subsampling indicated that sequencing depth was expected to affect the degree of clonotype sharing among donors.

For the CD8 naive samples, CD45RO-negative cells were positively selected for CCR7, yielding a CD45RA+CCR7+ population from which TemRA cells were excluded. Donors were healthy HIV-negative adults with no recently reported acute infections or vaccinations. Only Caucasian adults living in Nashville, Tennessee, USA were represented among the donors. Blood was obtained by leukapheresis, after which PBMCs were separated by Ficoll-Histopaque density gradient centrifugation and cryopreserved in liquid nitrogen vapor phase. Purity and quantity of every magnetically sorted T cell population were checked by analytical flow cytometry. Genomic DNA was isolated from each sorted fraction and quantified by UV absorbance on a Nanodrop 2000c. Worth noting for this clone: Its antigen is not yet known. It has no much larger one-base neighbor in the sample; base qualities were not kept.

From the germline V gene, CDR1 is SGDLS and CDR2 is YYNGEE. The CDR3 measures 18 amino acids from cysteine to phenylalanine. Only the CDR3 DNA stays, 54 bases, in frame from base 1. Unmatched junction bases come to 14, with V trimmed by 0 bases and J by 4 bases. TCR CDR3 regions were amplified from genomic DNA by multiplex PCR using the deep immunoSEQ assay. Genomic DNA extracted from each cell subset was distributed evenly over all wells of several immunoSEQ 96-well plates, and each plate served as one replicate. For sorted subsets, about 0.2 ug genomic DNA, equal to tens of thousands of T cell genomes, was loaded into each replicate PCR. Purified libraries were quantified with a Qubit 3.0 fluorometer, sized on a Bioanalyzer 2100, and re-quantified with the KAPA Library Quantification kit. Every immunoSEQ 96-well plate was sequenced on a dedicated single-read 150-cycle Illumina NextSeq 550 flow cell. The authors' pipeline ran thus. Because the immunoSEQ output included only junctional sequences and no quality scores, the filtering could not be the same as the filtering used for full-length reads. To assign V/J genes and CDR3, sequences were annotated using PyIR, a Python wrapper for IgBLAST v1.9, with IMGT germline references. Reads with weak V/J assignments (E-value above 1e-6), missing CDR3, stop codons, out-of-frame junctions, or ambiguous translated residues were removed. V3J clonotypes were defined as sequences sharing an identical inferred V gene, J gene, and CDR3 amino acid sequence. To compute the percentage overlap between repertoires, the number of shared unique clonotypes was divided by the size of the smaller repertoire. Three approaches were used to assess repertoire richness: RTK rarefaction, the Chao1 estimator, and Recon v2.1 estimates of unobserved clonotypes. For all TCRbeta clonotypes obtained by the gDNA method from several donors, generation probabilities were computed with OLGA. In its TCRdb copy, this immuneACCESS table keeps in-frame sequences only and misses some clones. Where compared with another copy, unresolved V genes explain less than half of these, and the others have no known cause. The DNA gave D and trimming, while V, J and clone size come from that table. The sample profile shows around 2.1 million clones; 93% of them were found once. The ten largest clonotypes hold 1.5% to 2% of the sample.

Material for sequencing was naive CD8+ T cells from PBMCs. What this sample's cell subset or site label stands for: CD45RA+CCR7+. The chain links TRBV9 with TRBJ1-2, and 8 junctional nucleotides match TRBD1. This TCR was recovered from a man younger than 35 in good health. Some clones in this sample may be carry-over from other donors' samples. The sequence in DNA is TGTGCCAGCAGCGTAGACTCCACCTCCGGGACAGGACCCTATGGCTACACCTTC. Translated, this is CASSVDSTSGTGPYGYTF.